The clone carrying this T cell receptor (beta chain) was seen a few times. The target antigen is unknown. The data stem from a study of blood T cells in healthy people across ages. Trimming at V came to 1 base and at J to 9 bases, leaving 7 bases not matched to a gene. Germline V lookup: CDR1 DFQATT, CDR2 SNEGSKA (reference sequence). The CDR3 totals 15 residues. Using a J-beta primer mix together with a sample-barcoded 5' primer, a second PCR was run for about 7 to 12 cycles. TCRdb redid the calling of the 5' RACE reads with MiXCR, one entry per CDR3 protein. The sample lists about 780,000 distinct CDR3 sequences; around 50% were seen once. General observations from the study: As age increased, TCR beta diversity per million T cells fell in a roughly linear fashion.

This sequence originates from a man aged 80 or over in good health. The genes are TRBV20-1 and TRBJ2-1, with 12 bases aligning to TRBD2. Sequencing used blood. The CDR3 loop is CSARAVPSGRGEQFF. CDR3 DNA sequence: TGCAGTGCTAGAGCAGTGCCTAGCGGGAGGGGTGAGCAGTTCTTC.